These 29 T cell receptor beta chains were sequenced from one sample in a study of control samples from healthy donors and cancer patients. Sequencing was performed with immunoSEQ multiplex PCR; in TCRdb, only in-frame clones are kept and a portion is missing. The sample lists tens of thousands of clones, around four fifths occurring once. The sequencing input was blood. Receptor source: a man aged 25-45 years in good health.

The CDR3 nucleotides are TGCGCCAGCAGCTGGGGGGCAGGCTACGAGCAGTACTTC. Protein: CASSWGAGYEQYF. The genes are TRBV5-1 and TRBJ2-7; tentatively, D is TRBD1 or TRBD2 (6 bases each). The CDR3 length is 13 residues. The V end was cut by 3 bases, the J end by 3 bases, with 10 bases between. From germline, CDR1 is SGHRS and CDR2 YFSETQ.

The chain links TRBV18 to TRBJ2-5; 10 bases are a match to TRBD2. Germline-derived CDR1 and CDR2 are KGHSH and LQKENI. There are 16 residues in the CDR3. V lost 3 bases to trimming and J lost 5 bases; unmatched junction nucleotides: 9. CDR3 sequence reads: CASSPVVAGGRETQYF. CDR3 DNA sequence: TGTGCCAGCTCACCCGTGGTAGCGGGGGGCCGGGAGACCCAGTACTTC. The complete variable domain, with remaining parts taken from reference TRBV18 and TRBJ2-5, reads NAGVMQNPRHLVRRRGQEARLRCSPMKGHSHVYWYRQLPEEGLKFMVYLQKENIIDESGMPKERFSAEFPKEGPSILRIQQVVRGDSAAYFCASSPVVAGGRETQYFGPGTRLLVL.

The J gene is TRBJ1-2, the V gene TRBV5-1; no firm D call. Trimming left V 0 bases short and J 8 bases short, with 5 bases between. This CDR3 contains 11 residues. CDR1 is SGHRS, CDR2 YFSETQ, per germline. CDR3 bases: TGCGCCAGCAGCTTGGGGTACGGCTACACCTTC. Its translation: CASSLGYGYTF.

This clone was picked up a small number of times. V is TRBV18 and J is TRBJ1-2; a weak D match, TRBD1 (5 bases). The V and J ends lost 2 bases and 6 bases respectively, with 10 bases between them. Germline V gene data show CDR1 as KGHSH and CDR2 as LQKENI. The length of the CDR3 is 13 residues. CDR3 in DNA: TGTGCCAGCTCACCAGGGCCGGGGCATGGCTACACCTTC. Protein product: CASSPGPGHGYTF.

The chain is built from TRBV5-6 and TRBJ2-1, with 14 nucleotides matching TRBD2. The junction had 13 bases not matched to a gene; V was cut back by 3 bases and J by 8 bases. Germline loops: CDR1 SGHDT, CDR2 YYEEEE. This CDR3 contains 18 residues. DNA for the CDR3: TGTGCCAGCAGCTCGATAATAAGGACTAGCGGGGGGATCGATGAGCAGTTCTTC. Residues: CASSSIIRTSGGIDEQFF.

The chain uses TRBV6-6 and TRBJ2-3, with TRBD2 identical over 11 bases. This CDR3 has 14 amino acids. V shed 6 bases, J shed 4 bases, and the junction held 3 bases outside the gene matches. Germline V CDR1 and CDR2: MNHNY, SVGAGI (reference sequence). The CDR3 is CASRLAGDSDTQYF. CDR3 nucleotides: TGTGCCAGCAGACTAGCGGGGGACTCAGATACGCAGTATTTT.

The genes are TRBV28 and TRBJ1-1; the D gene is possibly TRBD1 (5 bases). Germline V lookup: CDR1 MDHEN, CDR2 SYDVKM. The CDR3 extends over 13 amino acids. Between the trimmed V and J ends, which lost 6 bases and 3 bases, there was a span of 11 bases. The CDR3 DNA reads as TGTGCCAGCAGCCCCCGGGGCCACACTGAAGCTTTCTTT. It translates to CASSPRGHTEAFF.

The chain is built from TRBV11-2 and TRBJ1-4; no firm D call. This CDR3 contains 13 residues. Germline V gene data show CDR1 as SGHAT and CDR2 as FQNNGV. V gave up 0 bases and J gave up 6 bases, with 5 bases separating them. The CDR3 loop is CASSLDLDEKLFF. The CDR3 DNA sequence: TGTGCCAGCAGCTTAGATCTAGATGAAAAACTGTTTTTT.

This rearrangement joins TRBV6-5 to TRBJ1-1; possible D gene TRBD1, 5 bases. CDR3 size: 11 residues. Germline V CDR1 and CDR2: MNHEY, SVGAGI. Between the trimmed V and J ends, which lost 6 bases and 9 bases, there was a span of 11 bases. The CDR3 here is CASRKGNQAFF. Written as DNA, the CDR3 is TGTGCCAGCAGGAAGGGGAACCAAGCTTTCTTT.

The gene calls are TRBV2 and TRBJ1-6, with 7 bases that match TRBD1. The CDR3 consists of 15 residues. The germline V gene has CDR1 SNHLY and CDR2 FYNNEI. Trimming took 10 bases from V and 7 from J; bases not matched to a gene: 13. CDR3 region: CATRGGASGNSPLHF. DNA of the CDR3: TGTGCCACCAGGGGGGGGGCCTCGGGGAATTCACCCCTCCACTTT.

This rearrangement joins TRBV12-3 or TRBV12-4 to TRBJ1-1, with no clear D. The CDR3 totals 13 residues. V dropped 3 bases and J dropped 1 base, with 6 bases sitting between them. The CDR3 bases are TGTGCCAGCAGTTTGATGGAGAACACTGAAGCTTTCTTT. This encodes CASSLMENTEAFF.

The chain couples TRBV3-1 (or the pseudogene TRBV3-2) to TRBJ2-2; TRBD2 might be the D (5 bases). This CDR3 region has 14 residues. V gave up 1 base and J gave up 4 bases, with 7 bases separating them. Germline CDR1 is LGHDT and CDR2 is YNNKEL (reference sequence). CDR3 DNA sequence: TGTGCCAGCAGCCAAGTAGCGTTCACCGGGGAGCTGTTTTTT. Its protein is CASSQVAFTGELFF.

The gene calls are TRBV23-1 and TRBJ1-3; 7 nucleotides align to TRBD1. TRBV23-1 is marked as an open reading frame, function uncertain. The CDR3 extends over 16 amino acids. The V gene end was trimmed by 6 bases and the J gene end by 0 bases; junction bases not matched to a gene: 8. CDR3 residues: CASSPGQLVSGNTIYF. The CDR3 DNA reads TGCGCCAGCAGCCCGGGACAGCTCGTCTCTGGAAACACCATATATTTT.

This chain joins TRBV14 and TRBJ2-2; D is undetermined. CDR1 SGHDN and CDR2 FVKESK come from the germline V gene. This CDR3 region has 13 residues. Between the trimmed V and J ends, which lost 1 base and 6 bases, there was a span of 6 bases. The CDR3 nucleotides are TGTGCCAGCAGCCAAGTCCGGGCCGGGGAGCTGTTTTTT. This encodes CASSQVRAGELFF.

The V gene is TRBV11-2, the J gene TRBJ1-1; D call uncertain. This CDR3 region has 15 residues. Trimming shortened V by 5 bases and J by 1 base, and 14 bases separated the two germline ends. The germline CDR1 and CDR2 sequences are SGHAT and FQNNGV. The CDR3 sequence: CASSPRLTPNTEAFF. CDR3 DNA: TGTGCCAGCAGCCCGAGATTGACGCCGAACACTGAAGCTTTCTTT.

This clone appeared once. V usage is TRBV12-3 or TRBV12-4 and J usage is TRBJ1-2; D possibly corresponds to TRBD1 (5 bases). This CDR3 is built from 12 residues. V was cut by 3 bases and J by 8 bases, with 10 bases left in between. DNA of the CDR3: TGTGCCAGCAGTTTTCGTCGGGGCGGCTACACCTTC. Protein product: CASSFRRGGYTF.

This clone occurred once. The V gene is TRBV6-1, the J gene TRBJ1-3; D is ambiguous. The CDR3 runs to 15 residues. The germline V gene encodes CDR1 MNHNS and CDR2 SASEGT. Trimming cost V 1 base and J 0 bases, with 7 bases left between them. CDR3 in amino acids: CASSEVRGSGNTIYF. The DNA for the CDR3 is TGTGCCAGCAGTGAAGTTCGGGGCTCTGGAAACACCATATATTTT.

Of note for this clone: The same CDR3 arises from other DNA sequences in this sample as well. The CDR3 reads CASSIPRSGANVLTF. For the CDR3, the DNA is TGTGCCAGTAGCATTCCCCGCTCTGGGGCCAACGTCCTGACTTTC. The rearrangement links TRBV19 to TRBJ2-6; D unresolved. Between the trimmed V and J ends, which lost 6 bases and 0 bases, there was a span of 9 bases. The germline gives CDR1 LNHDA, CDR2 SQIVND (reference sequence). The CDR3 is made up of 15 amino acids.

This clone was seen a single time. J is TRBJ2-7 and V is TRBV6-5; 10 bases match TRBD1. Germline V lookup: CDR1 MNHEY, CDR2 SVGAGI. The ends lost 6 bases at V and 2 bases at J; junction bases unmatched: 4. CDR3 size: 14 residues. In DNA, the CDR3 is TGTGCCAGCAGATCGGACAGGGGGACCTACGAGCAGTACTTC. Its protein product is CASRSDRGTYEQYF.

This clone was found once. The V and J genes are TRBV11-3 and TRBJ2-1; D remains unclear. V was clipped by 5 bases and J by 5 bases, with 13 bases between them. Germline CDR1 and CDR2: SGHNT and YENEEA. The CDR3 extends over 14 amino acids. This CDR3 is CASSLAARHNEQFF. Here the CDR3 DNA reads TGTGCCAGCAGCCTGGCTGCGAGGCACAATGAGCAGTTCTTC.

This chain uses TRBV5-4 with TRBJ2-7; the match to TRBD1 covers 7 bases. Germline lookup yields CDR1 SGHNT and CDR2 YYREEE (reference sequence). The length of the CDR3 is 15 residues. After removal of 0 bases from V and 1 base from J, the junction contained 4 bases not matched to a gene. The CDR3 protein is CASSLDRGQSYEQYF. The CDR3, as DNA: TGTGCCAGCAGCTTGGACCGGGGACAGTCCTACGAGCAGTACTTC.

CDR3 DNA sequence: TGTGCCAGCAGCGTAGCTTTAGTACTAGCCGACACAGATACGCAGTATTTT. It encodes CASSVALVLADTDTQYF. The chain has TRBV9 and TRBJ2-3, with TRBD2 as a possible D gene (6 bases). Germline lookup yields CDR1 SGDLS and CDR2 YYNGEE. The CDR3 runs to 17 residues. Trimming cost V 0 bases and J 2 bases, with 16 bases left between them.

The V and J genes are TRBV7-9 and TRBJ1-4, with D tentatively TRBD1 (5 bases). V lost 1 base and J lost 2, with 5 bases in between. The CDR3 has 14 residues. Germline assignment: CDR1 SEHNR and CDR2 FQNEAQ (reference sequence). CDR3 bases: TGTGCCAGCAGCTTAGGGGGCACTAATGAAAAACTGTTTTTT. Its translation is CASSLGGTNEKLFF.

This chain uses TRBV18 with TRBJ1-2, with D perhaps matching TRBD1 (6 bases). The CDR3 runs 14 residues. V shed 2 bases and J shed 2 bases, with 9 bases lying between them. Germline loops: CDR1 KGHSH, CDR2 LQKENI. The CDR3 DNA follows: TGTGCCAGCTCACCAAATACAGGGAACTATGGCTACACCTTC. It translates to CASSPNTGNYGYTF.

This clone was counted a single time. The chain carries TRBV28 and TRBJ1-5; the match to TRBD1 covers 8 bases. CDR3 size: 14 residues. With 6 bases clipped from V and 3 bases from J, the junction kept 4 bases outside the gene matches. From germline, CDR1 is MDHEN and CDR2 SYDVKM. The CDR3 spells CASSLTGDNQPQHF. In DNA form, the CDR3 reads TGTGCCAGCAGCCTGACAGGGGACAATCAGCCCCAGCATTTT.

The sample holds a few counts of this clone. This chain connects TRBV28 to TRBJ1-5; D gene uncertain. Germline loops: CDR1 MDHEN, CDR2 SYDVKM. The length of the CDR3 is 13 residues. Trimming removed 8 bases at V and 2 bases at J, with 10 bases between. In nucleotides, the CDR3 is TGTGCCAGCCACCCTGGAGGCAATCAGCCCCAGCATTTT. Encoded protein: CASHPGGNQPQHF.

This clone was seen only once. V and J are TRBV4-1 and TRBJ1-3; no definite D call. Germline assignment: CDR1 MGHRA and CDR2 YSYEKL. The CDR3 is made up of 14 amino acids. V dropped 3 bases and J dropped 0 bases, with 6 bases sitting between them. CDR3 bases: TGCGCCAGCAGCCAGGATTTCTCTGGAAACACCATATATTTT. Translated, it gives CASSQDFSGNTIYF.

The V call is TRBV28, the J call TRBJ2-7, with 9 bases aligning to TRBD2. Germline values: CDR1 MDHEN, CDR2 SYDVKM. J gave up 4 bases and V 3 bases, and 4 bases lay outside the gene matches. CDR3 length: 14 amino acids. The chain's CDR3 is CASSFERGVYEQYF. Written as DNA, the CDR3 is TGTGCCAGCAGTTTCGAGCGGGGGGTTTACGAGCAGTACTTC.

In regard to this clone: The sample holds other DNA sequences that translate to the same CDR3. This sequence joins TRBV9 and TRBJ1-3; a weak D match, TRBD1 (5 bases). Germline CDR1 and CDR2: SGDLS and YYNGEE. Trimming left V 2 bases short and J 0 bases short, with 9 bases between. The CDR3 totals 15 residues. Here the CDR3 reads CASSVWGDSGNTIYF. CDR3 nucleotides: TGTGCCAGCAGCGTTTGGGGGGACTCTGGAAACACCATATATTTT. The full variable domain, with the rest looked up from reference TRBV9 and TRBJ1-3, is DSGVTQTPKHLITATGQRVTLRCSPRSGDLSVYWYQQSLDQGLQFLIQYYNGEERAKGNILERFSAQQFPDLHSELNLSSLELGDSALYFCASSVWGDSGNTIYFGEGSWLTVV.